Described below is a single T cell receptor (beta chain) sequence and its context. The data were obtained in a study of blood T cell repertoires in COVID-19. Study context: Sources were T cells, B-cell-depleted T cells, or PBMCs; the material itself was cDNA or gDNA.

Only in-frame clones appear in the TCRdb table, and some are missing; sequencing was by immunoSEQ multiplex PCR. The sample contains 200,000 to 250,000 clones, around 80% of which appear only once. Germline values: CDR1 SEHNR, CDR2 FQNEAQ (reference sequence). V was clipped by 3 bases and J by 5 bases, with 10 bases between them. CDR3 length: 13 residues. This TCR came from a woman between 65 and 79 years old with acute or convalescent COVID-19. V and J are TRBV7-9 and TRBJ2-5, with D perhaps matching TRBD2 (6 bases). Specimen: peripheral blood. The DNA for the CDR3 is TGTGCCAGCAGCTTCGGGGGTCTGGAGACCCAGTACTTC. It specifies CASSFGGLETQYF.